This TCR beta chain is from a study of CD8+ T cells in alopecia areata. RNA extraction and reverse transcription yielded cDNA as sequencing template. The assay was immunoSEQ multiplex PCR, and TCRdb's table has in-frame clones only and misses some. Among 120,000 or so clones listed, around two fifths were seen once. The CDR3 runs 11 residues. The V and J ends lost 3 bases and 7 bases respectively, with 9 bases between them. CDR1 is SQVTM and CDR2 is ANQGSEA in the germline V gene. This clone showed up just a few times. The sequence was collected from a human donor with alopecia areata. The sequenced material came from CD4+ T cells sorted from blood. The chain uses TRBV29-1 and TRBJ1-1; D is possibly TRBD1 (6 bases). The CDR3 DNA sequence: TGCAGCGTTGACACAGGGATTGAAGCTTTCTTT. Translated, it gives CSVDTGIEAFF. Full variable domain (outside the CDR3, taken from reference TRBV29-1 and TRBJ1-1): SAVISQKPSRDICQRGTSLTIQCQVDSQVTMMFWYRQQPGQSLTLIATANQGSEATYESGFVIDKFPISRPNLTFSTLTVSNMSPEDSSIYLCSVDTGIEAFFGQGTRLTVV.